This T cell receptor beta chain was sequenced in a study of control samples from healthy donors and cancer patients. Here immunoSEQ multiplex PCR was the method, and the copy in TCRdb shows in-frame clones only, minus some. The data show 110,000 to 150,000 clones, about 93% seen once. The CDR3 runs 16 residues. The trim removed 5 bases at V and 5 bases at J, leaving 7 bases unmatched. CDR1 and CDR2 from the germline V gene are SGHNT and YENEEA. The sequenced material came from PBMCs. This TCR derives from a man between 60 and 75 years old with colorectal cancer. V and J are TRBV11-3 and TRBJ2-2; 11 nucleotides agree with TRBD2. The CDR3 reads CASSKLAGAGTGELFF. The CDR3 region has the DNA TGTGCCAGCAGCAAACTAGCGGGGGCAGGGACCGGGGAGCTGTTTTTT.